A single sample gave rise to the 23 T cell receptor beta chains below, sequenced in a study of tumor-infiltrating lymphocytes in primary liver carcinoma. Making TCR beta cDNA involved approximately 0.5 ug total RNA and a constant-region primer. Researchers made the TCR beta libraries by running three nested multiplex PCR rounds with slightly modified ARM-PCR. TRBV1-TRBV30 forward primers and a C-beta reverse primer were used in the first two PCR rounds, which each ran for about 10 cycles. TCRdb used MiXCR to reprocess the multiplex PCR reads, holding one entry per CDR3 protein. The sample carries around 99,000 distinct CDR3 sequences, about 73% recorded once. The roughly 18-34 mg bulk tissue piece was not sorted before simultaneous RNA and DNA extraction. Sequencing was carried out using tumor-adjacent normal liver tissue. The receptors shown here come from a man aged 35 to 55 with primary liver carcinoma and hepatitis B virus infection.

Regarding this clonotype: A junction boundary mismatches the germline segment, possibly from a read error. The chain joins TRBV11-2 to TRBJ2-2; D not certain. The CDR3 has 13 amino acids. The V gene's germline CDR1 is SGHAT and CDR2 FQNNGV. For the CDR3, the DNA is TGTGTCAGCAGCTTAGGTGCTAGCGGGGAGCTGTTTTTT. It is translated as CVSSLGASGELFF.

There are a few counts of this clonotype. With a much larger clone just one base away, this may be a read error. The V gene is TRBV4-2, the J gene TRBJ2-7, with 7 bases lining up with TRBD1. Trimming took 2 bases from V and 0 from J; bases not matched to a gene: 4. Germline CDR1 LGHNA, CDR2 YNFKEQ. This CDR3 spans 15 amino acids. The CDR3 spells CASSQRGQNSYEQYF. DNA of the CDR3: TGTGCCAGCAGCCAAAGGGGGCAGAACTCCTACGAGCAGTACTTC.

This clonotype was found many times. The rearrangement uses TRBV4-1 and TRBJ1-6; possible D gene TRBD1, 5 bases. Germline V gene data show CDR1 as MGHRA and CDR2 as YSYEKL. CDR3 length: 14 amino acids. Trimming removed 0 bases at V and 10 bases at J, with 10 bases between. The CDR3 DNA sequence: TGCGCCAGCAGCCAAGACCAGGGTGGATCACCCCTCCACTTT. It is translated as CASSQDQGGSPLHF.

With respect to this clonotype: The junction differs from germline at one of its ends, possibly a read error. The chain couples TRBV11-2 to TRBJ1-1; no firm D call. CDR1 is SGHAT and CDR2 is FQNNGV in the germline V gene. The CDR3 has 15 amino acids. Here the CDR3 DNA reads TGTACCAGCAACTTAGTTCCGGTTTTGAACACTGAAGCTTTCTTT. It codes for CTSNLVPVLNTEAFF.

A few counts support this clonotype. Germline is not matched at one junction end, which may reflect a read error. V and J are TRBV11-2 and TRBJ1-4; perhaps TRBD1 as D (5 bases). Germline assignment: CDR1 SGHAT and CDR2 FQNNGV. This CDR3 is built from 13 residues. CDR3 protein: CAGSLPGSEKLFF. CDR3 DNA: TGTGCCGGCAGCTTACCAGGGAGTGAAAAACTGTTTTTT.

J is TRBJ2-2 and V is TRBV28; TRBD1 or TRBD2 may be the D gene (5 bases each). Germline values: CDR1 MDHEN, CDR2 SYDVKM. The CDR3 consists of 14 residues. Trimming shortened V by 8 bases and J by 6 bases, and 16 bases separated the two germline ends. In nucleotides, the CDR3 is TGTGCCAGCGCTCATGGGATGGGGGCCGGGGAGCTGTTTTTT. Protein: CASAHGMGAGELFF. Full variable domain (outside the CDR3, taken from reference TRBV28 and TRBJ2-2): DVKVTQSSRYLVKRTGEKVFLECVQDMDHENMFWYRQDPGLGLRLIYFSYDVKMKEKGDIPEGYSVSREKKERFSLILESASTNQTSMYLCASAHGMGAGELFFGEGSRLTVL.

A note on this clonotype: This CDR3 is missing its conserved last phenylalanine or tryptophan, likely due to a read error. The chain combines TRBV4-1 with TRBJ2-1, with D tentatively TRBD2 (5 bases). The length of the CDR3 is 12 residues. CDR1 and CDR2 (germline): MGHRA, YSYEKL. The ends were cut back, 1 base at V and 9 bases at J, with 7 bases in the middle. The CDR3 here is CASSQAGGEQFL. DNA for the CDR3: TGCGCCAGCAGCCAAGCAGGAGGTGAGCAGTTCTTA.

The chain recombines TRBV12-3 or TRBV12-4 with TRBJ1-2, with 10 bases lining up with TRBD1. This CDR3 is built from 12 residues. After removal of 10 bases from V and 6 bases from J, the junction contained 5 bases not matched to a gene. Here the CDR3 DNA reads TGTGCCATCGGACAGGGGGTCGATGGCTACACCTTC. This gives the protein CAIGQGVDGYTF.

Remarks on this clonotype: A junction boundary mismatches the germline segment, possibly from a read error. The genes are TRBV7-8 and TRBJ2-7, with 8 bases lining up with TRBD2. Germline lookup yields CDR1 SGHVS and CDR2 FQNEAQ. This CDR3 spans 16 amino acids. DNA for the CDR3: TGTGCCGGCAGCATTCCGGGAGGGCCGTCCGGGTACGAGCAGTACTTC. Its translation: CAGSIPGGPSGYEQYF.

A note on this clonotype: Relative to the germline gene, one junction end is altered; a read error may explain this. V usage is TRBV11-2 and J usage is TRBJ2-7; D may be TRBD1 or TRBD2 (5 bases each). CDR1 SGHAT and CDR2 FQNNGV come from the germline V gene. This CDR3 contains 13 residues. The CDR3 nucleotides are TGTGCCAGCGCCCGGGGCAACTCCTACAAGCAGTACTTC. Protein sequence: CASARGNSYKQYF.

A note on this clonotype: Mismatch with germline at one junction end may stem from a read error. The chain is built from TRBV29-1 and TRBJ2-5; D might be TRBD2 (6 bases). There are 13 residues in the CDR3. The germline CDR1 and CDR2 sequences are SQVTM and ANQGSEA. CDR3 DNA sequence: TGCAGCGAAGGGACTTCGGGCCAAGAGCCCCAGTACTTC. It is translated as CSEGTSGQEPQYF.

Concerning this clonotype itself: The junction departs from the called germline gene at one end, perhaps through a read error. The V and J genes are TRBV30 and TRBJ1-5, with D unresolved. Germline V lookup: CDR1 GTSNPN, CDR2 SVGIG (reference sequence). The CDR3 spans 13 residues. CDR3 region: CARSGPDSHYQHF. The CDR3 DNA follows: TGTGCCCGGAGCGGTCCGGACTCCCACTATCAGCATTTT.

Comments on this clonotype: Given a much more abundant clone one base away, this may be a read error. Here the CDR3 omits its conserved ending phenylalanine or tryptophan, so a read error is the likely source. V usage is TRBV6-5 and J usage is TRBJ1-1, with TRBD1 as a possible D gene (5 bases). The CDR3 sequence is 17 residues long. The germline V and J ends were trimmed by 0 bases and 7 bases, with 21 bases remaining between them. Germline CDR1 reads MNHEY; CDR2 reads SVGAGI. CDR3 coding DNA: TGTGCCAGCAGTTACTCGCACAGTCGGGCTTGGGGGGATGAAGCTTTCTCT. This gives the protein CASSYSHSRAWGDEAFS.

Note on this clonotype: Germline is not matched at one junction end, which may reflect a read error. CDR3 sequence: CSVDGGRTDTQYF. CDR3 sequence (DNA): TGCAGCGTCGACGGGGGACGCACAGATACACAGTATTTT. This rearrangement joins TRBV29-1 to TRBJ2-3, with D possibly TRBD2 on 6 matching bases. CDR1 and CDR2 from the germline V gene are SQVTM and ANQGSEA. This CDR3 region has 13 residues.

This clonotype appeared many times. V is TRBV10-3 and J is TRBJ2-3; tentatively, D is TRBD2 (6 bases). V gave up 8 bases and J gave up 7 bases, with 16 bases separating them. The germline V gene encodes CDR1 ENHRY and CDR2 SYGVKD. The CDR3 is 13 amino acids. The CDR3 DNA sequence: TGTGCCATCGGGGACTCCGCACAACATACGCAGTATTTT. Amino acids: CAIGDSAQHTQYF.

About this clonotype: A much larger clone differs from this one at a single base, so this may be a read error. This chain links TRBV6-6 with TRBJ2-3; 7 positions agree with TRBD1. The germline V gene encodes CDR1 MNHNY and CDR2 SVGAGI (reference sequence). The CDR3 consists of 11 residues. V trimming: 8 bases; J trimming: 6 bases; junction bases outside the gene matches: 2. The CDR3, as DNA: TGTGCCAGCGGGACAGATGATACGCAGTATTTT. Amino acids: CASGTDDTQYF.

This clonotype was counted a few times. The chain recombines TRBV28 with TRBJ2-3, with D perhaps TRBD1 (6 bases). CDR1 is MDHEN, CDR2 SYDVKM, per germline. Deletions cut 7 bases from V and 5 bases from J, with 10 bases between. The CDR3 extends over 12 amino acids. CDR3 sequence reads: CASISDRDTQYF. The CDR3 DNA is TGTGCCAGCATATCGGACAGAGATACGCAGTATTTT.

A word on this clonotype: Possible read error: a much larger clone is one base away. V gene TRBV28 combines with J gene TRBJ2-2; no firm D call. The germline CDR1 and CDR2 sequences are MDHEN and SYDVKM. V was pared by 7 bases and J by 3 bases, with 15 bases between. The length of the CDR3 is 15 residues. The CDR3 reads CASTPGEQYTGELFF. The CDR3 DNA sequence: TGTGCCAGCACCCCCGGTGAGCAATACACCGGGGAGCTGTTTTTT.

The chain employs TRBV6-5 and TRBJ2-7; D gene uncertain. This CDR3 spans 16 amino acids. Germline CDR1 and CDR2: MNHEY and SVGAGI. V dropped 0 bases and J dropped 1 base, with 13 bases sitting between them. The CDR3 DNA is TGTGCCAGCAGTTACTCGAATTCCAGGATGTCCTACGAGCAGTACTTC. It encodes CASSYSNSRMSYEQYF.

On this clonotype: In this CDR3 the conserved last residue, phenylalanine or tryptophan, is missing, so a read error is likely. The chain links TRBV10-3 to TRBJ2-7; D is perhaps TRBD1 (6 bases). The CDR3 loop spans 13 amino acids. Germline V gene sequence: CDR1 ENHRY, CDR2 SYGVKD. The CDR3 sequence: CTIMRTESYEQYL. The CDR3 nucleotides read TGTACCATCATGAGGACAGAATCTTACGAGCAGTACCTC.

As regards this clonotype: This may come from a read error, since a much larger clone is one base off. The chain uses TRBV9 and TRBJ2-3, with D perhaps matching TRBD1 or TRBD2 (5 bases each). Per germline, CDR1 SGDLS and CDR2 YYNGEE. CDR3 length: 17 residues. Written as DNA, the CDR3 is TGTGCCAGCAGCGTAGAATTTGAGGGACCTAGCAGAGATACGCAGTATTTT. Its translation is CASSVEFEGPSRDTQYF. Together with reference TRBV9 and TRBJ2-3, the CDR3 gives the full variable domain: DSGVTQTPKHLITATGQRVTLRCSPRSGDLSVYWYQQSLDQGLQFLIQYYNGEERAKGNILERFSAQQFPDLHSELNLSSLELGDSALYFCASSVEFEGPSRDTQYFGPGTRLTVL.

By sample share, this clonotype is medium-sized (0.01 to 0.1%). The rearrangement joins TRBV11-2 to TRBJ2-1; the D call may be TRBD1 or TRBD2 (6 bases each). Trimming cost V 0 bases and J 4 bases, with 13 bases left between them. The V gene's germline CDR1 is SGHAT and CDR2 FQNNGV. The CDR3 has 16 residues. This chain's CDR3 is CASSLEGGSLYNEQFF. The CDR3 DNA is TGTGCCAGCAGCTTAGAAGGGGGGAGCCTGTACAATGAGCAGTTCTTC.

About this clonotype itself: A much larger clone lies one base from this, so it may be a read error. The chain uses TRBV6-1 and TRBJ2-7, with 9 positions matching TRBD1. There are 14 residues in the CDR3. The germline V gene has CDR1 MNHNS and CDR2 SASEGT. The V and J ends lost 7 bases and 5 bases, in that order; junction bases with no gene match: 9. This CDR3 reads CASNTRTGAHEQYF. The CDR3 DNA is TGTGCCAGCAATACGAGGACAGGGGCCCACGAGCAGTACTTC.